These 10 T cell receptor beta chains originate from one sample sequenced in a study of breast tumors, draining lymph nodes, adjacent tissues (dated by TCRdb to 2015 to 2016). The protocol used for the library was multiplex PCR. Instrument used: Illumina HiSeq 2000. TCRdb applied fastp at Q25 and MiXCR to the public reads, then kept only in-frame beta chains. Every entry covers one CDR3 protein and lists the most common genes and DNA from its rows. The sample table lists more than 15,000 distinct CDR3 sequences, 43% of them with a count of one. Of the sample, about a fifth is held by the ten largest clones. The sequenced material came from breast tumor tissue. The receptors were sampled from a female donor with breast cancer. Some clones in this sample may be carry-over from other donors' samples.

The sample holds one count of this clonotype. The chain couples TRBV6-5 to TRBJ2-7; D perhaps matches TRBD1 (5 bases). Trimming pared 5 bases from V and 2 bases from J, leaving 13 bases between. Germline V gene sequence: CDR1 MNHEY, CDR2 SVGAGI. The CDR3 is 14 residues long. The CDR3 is CASSHGQGAYEQYF. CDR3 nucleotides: TGTGCCAGCAGTCACGGGCAGGGTGCCTACGAGCAGTACTTC.

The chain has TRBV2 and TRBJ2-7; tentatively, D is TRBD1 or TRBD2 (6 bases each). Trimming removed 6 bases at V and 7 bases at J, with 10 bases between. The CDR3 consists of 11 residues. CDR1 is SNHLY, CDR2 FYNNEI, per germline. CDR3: CASSWGAEQYV. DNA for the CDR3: TGTGCCAGCAGCTGGGGGGCTGAGCAGTACGTC.

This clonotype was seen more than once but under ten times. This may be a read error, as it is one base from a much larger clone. CDR3 sequence reads: CASSLRDANEQFF. CDR3 DNA: TGTGCCAGCAGCCTCCGGGACGCAAATGAGCAGTTCTTC. The chain has TRBV5-4 and TRBJ2-1, with D perhaps assigned TRBD1 or TRBD2 (5 bases each). Germline V gene data show CDR1 as SGHNT and CDR2 as YYREEE (reference sequence). Trimming took off 4 bases at V and 7 bases at J, with 12 bases between the two ends. The CDR3 loop spans 13 amino acids.

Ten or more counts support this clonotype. CDR3 coding DNA: TGTGCCATCAGTGAGTCGAGGCGGGAGTCAGAGGAGACCCAGTACTTC. Protein product: CAISESRRESEETQYF. The rearrangement uses TRBV10-3 and TRBJ2-5; 7 bases are a match to TRBD2. V lost 0 bases to trimming and J lost 5 bases; unmatched junction nucleotides: 9. Germline V gene data show CDR1 as ENHRY and CDR2 as SYGVKD. This CDR3 comprises 16 residues.

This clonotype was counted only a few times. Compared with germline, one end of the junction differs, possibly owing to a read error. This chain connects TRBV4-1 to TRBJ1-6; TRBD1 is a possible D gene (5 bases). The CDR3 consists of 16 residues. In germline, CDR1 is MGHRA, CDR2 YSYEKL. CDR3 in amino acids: CASSLQVNSDNSPLHF. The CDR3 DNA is TGCGCCAGCAGCTTACAGGTCAACTCCGATAATTCACCCCTCCACTTT.

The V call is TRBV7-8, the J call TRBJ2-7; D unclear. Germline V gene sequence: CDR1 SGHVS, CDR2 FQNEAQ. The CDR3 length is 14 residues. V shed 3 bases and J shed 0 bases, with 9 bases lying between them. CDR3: CASSFRRNSYEQYF. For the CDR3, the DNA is TGTGCCAGCAGCTTCCGCCGCAACTCCTACGAGCAGTACTTC.

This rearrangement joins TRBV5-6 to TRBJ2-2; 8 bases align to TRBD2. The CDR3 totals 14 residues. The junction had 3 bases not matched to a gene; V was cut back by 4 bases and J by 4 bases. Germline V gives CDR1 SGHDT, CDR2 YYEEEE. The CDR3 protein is CASSIAGGTGELFF. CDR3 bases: TGTGCCAGCAGCATTGCGGGAGGCACCGGGGAGCTGTTTTTT.

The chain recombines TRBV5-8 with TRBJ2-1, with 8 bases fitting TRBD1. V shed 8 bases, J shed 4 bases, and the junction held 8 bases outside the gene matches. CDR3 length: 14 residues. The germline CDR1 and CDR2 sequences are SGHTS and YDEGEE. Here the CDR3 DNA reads TGTGCCAGTAGCCCGGACAGGGCATACAATGAGCAGTTCTTC. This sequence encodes CASSPDRAYNEQFF.

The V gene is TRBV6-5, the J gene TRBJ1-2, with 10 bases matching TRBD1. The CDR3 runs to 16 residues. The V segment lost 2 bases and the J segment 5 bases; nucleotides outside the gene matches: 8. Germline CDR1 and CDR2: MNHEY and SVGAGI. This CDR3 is CASSYTRTGGGYGYTF. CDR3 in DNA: TGTGCCAGCAGTTACACCCGGACAGGGGGAGGTTATGGCTACACCTTC.

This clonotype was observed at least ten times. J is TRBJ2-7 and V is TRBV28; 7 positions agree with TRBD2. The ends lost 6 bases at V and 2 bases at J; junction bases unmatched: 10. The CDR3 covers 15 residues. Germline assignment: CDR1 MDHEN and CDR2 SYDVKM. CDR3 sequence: CASSKPASGTYEQYF. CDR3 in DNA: TGTGCCAGCAGCAAACCGGCTAGCGGAACCTACGAGCAGTACTTC.